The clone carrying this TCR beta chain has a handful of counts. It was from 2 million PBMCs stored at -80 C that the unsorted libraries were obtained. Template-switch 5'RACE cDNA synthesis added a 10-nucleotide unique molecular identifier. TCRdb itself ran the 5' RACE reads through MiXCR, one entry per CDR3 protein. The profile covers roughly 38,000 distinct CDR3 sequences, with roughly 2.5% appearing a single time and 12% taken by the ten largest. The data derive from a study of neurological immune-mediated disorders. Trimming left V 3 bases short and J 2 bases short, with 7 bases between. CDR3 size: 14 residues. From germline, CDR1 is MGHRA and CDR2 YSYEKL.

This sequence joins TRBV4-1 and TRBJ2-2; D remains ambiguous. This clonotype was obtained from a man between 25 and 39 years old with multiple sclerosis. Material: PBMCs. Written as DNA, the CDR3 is TGCGCCAGCAGCCACAACTCAAACACCGGGGAGCTGTTTTTT. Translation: CASSHNSNTGELFF.